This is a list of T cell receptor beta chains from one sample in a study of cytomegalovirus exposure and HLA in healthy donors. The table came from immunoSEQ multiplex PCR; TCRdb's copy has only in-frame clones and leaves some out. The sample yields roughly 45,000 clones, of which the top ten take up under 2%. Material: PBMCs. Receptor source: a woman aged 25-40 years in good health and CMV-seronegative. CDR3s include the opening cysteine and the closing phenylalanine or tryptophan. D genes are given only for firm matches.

TGTGCCAGCAGTGAGGAGGGTTATAGCAATCAGCCCCAGCATTTT CASSEEGYSNQPQHF NA TRBJ1-5 TRBV27
TGTGCCAGCAGCCCGTACACAGATACGCAGTATTTT CASSPYTDTQYF NA TRBJ2-3 TRBV7-2
TGTGCCAGCAGTTTAGGCAGTAACTATGGCTACACCTTC CASSLGSNYGYTF NA TRBJ1-2 TRBV28
TGCGCCAGCAGCCCCCGGACAGCAAGCGGTCAGCCCCAGCATTTT CASSPRTASGQPQHF NA TRBJ1-5 TRBV4-1
TGCGCCAGCAGCCAAGATGAGTTACTACACTCGGCAAACACTGAAGCTTTCTTT CASSQDELLHSANTEAFF NA TRBJ1-1 TRBV4-1
TGTGCCAGCAGTTTTGCCCCCAGAGCAGGGGACTACGAGCAGTACTTC CASSFAPRAGDYEQYF NA TRBJ2-7 TRBV28
TGTGCCAGCAGCTCCGGGACAAAGGATCAGCCCCAGCATTTT CASSSGTKDQPQHF NA TRBJ1-5 TRBV5-4
TGTGCCAGCAGTTACCGGACAGAAAGGAACACCGGGGAGCTGTTTTTT CASSYRTERNTGELFF NA TRBJ2-2 TRBV6-6
TGTGCCAGCAGCCCCGACGGAAGGAGAGCGTACGAGCAGTACTTC CASSPDGRRAYEQYF NA TRBJ2-7 TRBV6-5
TGTGCCAGCTCCACACAGGGGGAGAACACTGAAGCTTTCTTT CASSTQGENTEAFF TRBD1 TRBJ1-1 TRBV18
TGCGCCAGCAGCTTGGATCCTATTGAGCAGTACTTC CASSLDPIEQYF NA TRBJ2-7 TRBV5-1
TGTGCCAGCAGCCCCCTGGCGGGAGGGCTAGGTTGGGACAATGAGCAGTTCTTC CASSPLAGGLGWDNEQFF TRBD2 TRBJ2-1 TRBV14